This T cell receptor (beta chain) was identified during a study of T cell repertoires in cytomegalovirus infection. On the study more broadly: CMV infection plus the matching HLA type was flagged by public TCR beta signatures. Notes on the study in general: There were carriers of CMV plus the relevant HLA, and cumulative public TCR beta family frequency identified them. HLA-C-restricted TCR beta clonotypes specific for CMV led the ex vivo response.

V was shortened by 5 bases and J by 7 bases, with 14 bases between the two germline ends. The CDR3 contains 13 residues. There are many counts of this clonotype. Its antigen is currently unknown. TCRdb fed the reads into MiXCR, producing one record per CDR3 protein. The table has 57,000 or so distinct CDR3 sequences, 25% to 40% seen once. The sequence was collected from a human donor in good health (CMV status not recorded). Some clones in this sample may be carry-over from other donors' samples. Sequenced input: PBMCs, sequenced either directly or after in vitro stimulation (not recorded which). The chain carries TRBV12-3 or TRBV12-4 and TRBJ1-2; D is possibly TRBD1 (5 bases). The DNA of the CDR3 is TGTGCCAGCAGTCCAGCCGGGGCGGGTGGCTACACCTTC. Its translation: CASSPAGAGGYTF.